These 22 T cell receptor beta chains were all obtained from the same sample, sequenced in a study of vaccination effects on CD4 cells after COVID-19. Their specific antigens are unknown. TCRdb's table, derived via immunoSEQ multiplex PCR, lists solely in-frame clones and lacks some. The data show under 70,000 clones, with about 71% seen just once and 3.5% to 4.5% held by the top ten. The ViraFEST assay expanded antigen-specific CD4+ T cells with viral peptide pools before sequencing. An approximately nine-day culture period preceded the isolation of CD4+ T cells. Vaccinated recipients, who were negative for nucleocapsid antibodies, had no history of SARS-CoV-2 infection. Here the sequenced sample was CD4+ T cells from PBMCs cultured with HCoV-OC43 spike peptides, taken before COVID-19 vaccination. Described subset: HCoV-OC43 spike overlapping peptide pool stimulation. Receptors originate from a human donor who received a COVID-19 vaccine.

This chain joins TRBV27 and TRBJ1-6; D uncertain. Trimming stripped 4 bases from V and 5 bases from J, with 9 bases between. Per germline, CDR1 MNHEY and CDR2 SMNVEV (reference sequence). This CDR3 has 14 residues. The CDR3 loop reads CASSSATHNSPLHF. The CDR3 DNA sequence: TGTGCCAGCAGTTCGGCGACCCATAATTCACCCCTCCACTTT.

V is TRBV7-2 and J is TRBJ2-7; 7 positions match TRBD2. V shed 5 bases and J 3 bases; nucleotides not matched to a gene: 4. This CDR3 comprises 13 residues. CDR1 is SGHTA and CDR2 is FQGNSA in the germline V gene. CDR3 protein: CASSTGGFYEQYV. For the CDR3, the DNA is TGTGCCAGCAGCACGGGGGGATTCTACGAGCAGTACGTC.

The rearrangement links TRBV18 to TRBJ2-7; D unresolved. Germline CDR1 KGHSH, CDR2 LQKENI. Trimming pared 3 bases from V and 0 bases from J, leaving 15 bases between. There are 16 residues in the CDR3. CDR3 bases: TGTGCCAGCTCACCTTCGGTGTCCCAAAGCTCCTACGAGCAGTACGTC. It yields the protein CASSPSVSQSSYEQYV.

The CDR3 sequence is CASSWSGTGGRADTQYF. DNA for the CDR3: TGTGCCAGCAGCTGGTCCGGGACAGGGGGGAGGGCAGATACGCAGTATTTT. The rearrangement links TRBV7-2 to TRBJ2-3, with TRBD1 identical over 11 bases. The CDR3 covers 17 residues. Trimming cost V 4 bases and J 4 bases; bases outside gene matches: 10. Looked up from germline, CDR1 is SGHTA and CDR2 is FQGNSA.

This clone has only one observation. V and J are TRBV29-1 and TRBJ2-3; D call uncertain. Germline assignment: CDR1 SQVTM and CDR2 ANQGSEA. The CDR3 covers 12 residues. The V end was cut by 7 bases, the J end by 3 bases, with 11 bases between. CDR3 sequence: CSAPGGTDTQYF. For the CDR3, the DNA is TGCAGCGCCCCCGGTGGTACAGATACGCAGTATTTT.

The rearrangement joins TRBV18 to TRBJ2-5; D remains unclear. The germline gives CDR1 KGHSH, CDR2 LQKENI. Trimming cost V 3 bases and J 1 base, with 9 bases left between them. The length of the CDR3 is 14 residues. This CDR3 is CASSPRNLQETQYF. The CDR3 coding sequence is TGTGCCAGCTCACCCCGGAACCTCCAAGAGACCCAGTACTTC.

This clone was detected only once. V is TRBV6-7 and J is TRBJ2-7; D not certain. TRBV6-7 is assigned to the ORF class and has an uncertain function. CDR3 length equals 13 residues. Trimming cost V 5 bases and J 4 bases, with 12 bases left between them. The CDR3 DNA follows: TGTGCCAGCAGTCACACAATTTGGTACGAGCAGTACGTC. Residues: CASSHTIWYEQYV.

The rearrangement joins TRBV5-1 to TRBJ2-1; a weak D match, TRBD1 (6 bases). In germline, CDR1 is SGHRS, CDR2 YFSETQ. The CDR3 has 16 residues. The ends were cut back, 2 bases at V and 5 bases at J, with 17 bases in the middle. For the CDR3, the DNA is TGCGCCAGCAGCTTAGAATGGGGACACCTCAACAATGAGCAGTTCTTC. This gives the protein CASSLEWGHLNNEQFF. Drawing the rest from reference TRBV5-1 and TRBJ2-1, the complete variable domain is KAGVTQTPRYLIKTRGQQVTLSCSPISGHRSVSWYQQTPGQGLQFLFEYFSETQRNKGNFPGRFSGRQFSNSRSEMNVSTLELGDSALYLCASSLEWGHLNNEQFFGPGTRLTVL.

V is TRBV5-4 and J is TRBJ2-1; 8 nucleotides agree with TRBD1. Germline CDR1 reads SGHNT; CDR2 reads YYREEE (reference sequence). The J segment lost 10 bases and the V segment lost 4 bases, leaving 10 bases of the junction unmatched. There are 14 residues in the CDR3. In DNA, the CDR3 is TGTGCCAGCAGCCCGGGACAGGCCGAATGGGAGCAGTTCTTC. Amino acid sequence: CASSPGQAEWEQFF.

V gene TRBV9 combines with J gene TRBJ1-2, with a tentative D call TRBD1 (6 bases). The CDR3 runs to 20 residues. Trimming removed 0 bases at V and 0 bases at J, with 24 bases between. Germline CDR1 and CDR2: SGDLS and YYNGEE. The chain's CDR3 is CASSVVPTGTTRKTNYGYTF. Here the CDR3 DNA reads TGTGCCAGCAGCGTAGTCCCAACAGGGACCACCAGGAAGACTAACTATGGCTACACCTTC.

The chain couples TRBV24-1 to TRBJ2-5; 7 positions agree with TRBD1. This CDR3 spans 16 amino acids. Germline V gene data show CDR1 as KGHDR and CDR2 as SFDVKD. Trimming removed 4 bases from V and 4 bases from J; junction bases left unmatched: 11. The chain's CDR3 is CATSEGDRLEAETQYF. The CDR3 bases are TGTGCCACCAGTGAGGGGGACAGACTCGAAGCAGAGACCCAGTACTTC.

This chain connects TRBV2 to TRBJ2-2; D gene unclear. CDR1 SNHLY and CDR2 FYNNEI come from the germline V gene. The CDR3 has 14 amino acids. V lost 2 bases to trimming and J lost 6 bases, with 10 bases between them. CDR3 in amino acids: CASSESPHAGELFF. The CDR3 nucleotides read TGTGCCAGCAGTGAAAGTCCTCACGCCGGGGAGCTGTTTTTT.

This clone was found a few times. The chain has TRBV29-1 and TRBJ1-1; 7 bases are shared with TRBD1. Germline CDR1 reads SQVTM; CDR2 reads ANQGSEA. The length of the CDR3 is 13 residues. V gave up 4 bases and J gave up 0 bases; unmatched junction bases: 2. The CDR3 is CSVGGQMNTEAFF. The CDR3 DNA reads TGCAGCGTTGGGGGACAGATGAACACTGAAGCTTTCTTT. Complete variable domain (other parts from reference TRBV29-1 and TRBJ1-1): SAVISQKPSRDICQRGTSLTIQCQVDSQVTMMFWYRQQPGQSLTLIATANQGSEATYESGFVIDKFPISRPNLTFSTLTVSNMSPEDSSIYLCSVGGQMNTEAFFGQGTRLTVV.

The chain carries TRBV3-1 (or the pseudogene TRBV3-2) and TRBJ1-1, with 7 bases identical to TRBD1. The CDR3 runs 13 residues. Germline V lookup: CDR1 LGHDT, CDR2 YNNKEL (reference sequence). The trim removed 3 bases at V and 7 bases at J, leaving 5 bases unmatched. The CDR3 spells CASSHLNRGEAFF. The CDR3 DNA sequence: TGTGCCAGCAGCCATCTTAACAGGGGTGAAGCTTTCTTT.

The V and J genes are TRBV30 and TRBJ1-2; a weak D match, TRBD1 (5 bases). The germline gives CDR1 GTSNPN, CDR2 SVGIG (reference sequence). Between the trimmed V and J ends, which lost 3 bases and 4 bases, there was a span of 18 bases. The length of the CDR3 is 15 residues. Written as DNA, the CDR3 is TGTGCCTGGAGGGGACGGGCTGCGCCGTCCTATGGCTACACCTTC. Its translation: CAWRGRAAPSYGYTF.

With regard to this clone: The sample has other DNA sequences that encode this CDR3 too. V and J are TRBV2 and TRBJ2-5, with 10 bases that match TRBD1. This CDR3 region has 12 residues. Per the germline V gene, CDR1 is SNHLY and CDR2 is FYNNEI. Unmatched junction bases numbered 1, after V lost 8 bases and J lost 4 bases. This CDR3 reads CASRDRGETQYF. In DNA form, the CDR3 reads TGTGCCAGCCGGGACAGGGGAGAGACCCAGTACTTC.

This CDR3 is CASNLQSDSDTEAFF. The CDR3 coding sequence is TGCGCCAGCAACTTACAGTCGGACAGCGACACTGAAGCTTTCTTT. The genes are TRBV5-1 and TRBJ1-1; D might be TRBD1 (6 bases). Trimming took off 6 bases at V and 3 bases at J, with 18 bases between the two ends. Germline V CDR1 and CDR2: SGHRS, YFSETQ. This CDR3 has 15 residues.

The V and J genes are TRBV6-6 and TRBJ2-2; 7 bases match TRBD1. This CDR3 is built from 15 residues. V was clipped by 7 bases and J by 0 bases; unmatched bases: 5. Germline values: CDR1 MNHNY, CDR2 SVGAGI (reference sequence). The CDR3 is CASKRQGANTGELFF. CDR3 DNA sequence: TGTGCCAGCAAACGACAGGGCGCGAACACCGGGGAGCTGTTTTTT.

Here the CDR3 DNA reads TGTGCCAGCAGCTTCGACAGGGGGCCGTACAATGAGCAGTTCTTC. The encoded protein is CASSFDRGPYNEQFF. The rearrangement links TRBV7-3 to TRBJ2-1, with 10 bases fitting TRBD1. Germline assignment: CDR1 SGHTA and CDR2 FQGTGA. V lost 3 bases, J lost 4 bases, and 3 bases stayed unmatched. The CDR3 is 15 residues long.

This clone was counted a few times. The chain links TRBV7-9 to TRBJ2-7, with 7 positions matching TRBD1. V lost 5 bases, J lost 1 base, and 2 bases stayed unmatched. The CDR3 extends over 13 amino acids. Germline V gene sequence: CDR1 SEHNR, CDR2 FQNEAQ (reference sequence). The CDR3 spells CASSRDRSYEQYV. CDR3 sequence (DNA): TGTGCCAGCAGCCGGGACAGATCCTACGAGCAGTACGTC.

The chain is built from TRBV5-5 and TRBJ1-4; no clear D. The V end was cut by 0 bases, the J end by 4 bases, with 16 bases between. This CDR3 contains 17 residues. Germline V CDR1 and CDR2: SGHKS, YYEKEE (reference sequence). The CDR3 loop reads CASSLEDWGFGNEKLFF. The CDR3 region has the DNA TGTGCCAGCAGCTTGGAGGATTGGGGATTTGGTAATGAAAAACTGTTTTTT.

The CDR3 is CASGQRDTQYF. The CDR3 nucleotides read TGTGCTAGTGGCCAGCGGGATACGCAGTATTTT. The chain links TRBV12-5 to TRBJ2-3; tentative D call: TRBD2 (5 bases). With 6 bases removed from V and 6 bases from J, the gap between germline ends came to 7 bases. The CDR3 length is 11 residues. Germline CDR1 reads LGHNT; CDR2 reads FRNRAP.